Included here is one TCR beta chain sequence, with context. Its antigen is unknown. PCR used 60 Vbeta primers and 13 Jbeta primers. Profiling relied on immunoSEQ multiplex PCR, and the TCRdb table lists in-frame clones only, not all of them. The table lists approximately 160,000 clones, 75% of them singletons, with 4.9% in the top ten. This specimen belongs to a study of cytomegalovirus exposure and HLA in healthy donors. Overall study findings and caveats: Most TCR sequences showed up rarely, but some public TCRs showed up in many donors. For most TCR beta V segments, an earlier analysis put the productive rate at about 87% or about 30% of the time.

The CDR3 has 13 residues. Looked up from germline, CDR1 is SGHDT and CDR2 is YYEEEE. V lost 0 bases and J 5 bases, leaving 8 bases between the germline ends. The gene calls are TRBV5-6 and TRBJ2-5, with a possible D match to TRBD2 (6 bases). This sequence originates from a male donor in good health and CMV-seronegative. The sample consisted of PBMCs. The CDR3 loop is CASSLGGTETQYF. CDR3 bases: TGTGCCAGCAGCTTGGGAGGGACTGAGACCCAGTACTTC.